The 24 T cell receptor beta chains reported below all come from one sample, sequenced in a study of shared clonotypes between healthy human individuals. Some clones are missing from TCRdb's copy, which holds only in-frame ones; the method was immunoSEQ multiplex PCR. The sample carries fewer than 1.4 million clones, around 82% recorded once. The sequencing input was memory CD4+ T cells from PBMCs. Subset of the sample: CD45RA-negative fraction. All receptors derive from a man aged 18 to 29 in good health. Some clones in this sample may be carry-over from other donors' samples.

A remark on this clone: One junction end disagrees with the germline gene, perhaps due to a read error. V is TRBV4-1 and J is TRBJ1-1; D not certain. CDR3 length: 13 amino acids. Germline CDR1 MGHRA, CDR2 YSYEKL. The CDR3 DNA sequence: TGCGCCGGCAGCCAAGAGCGGGGCACTGAAGCTTTCTTT. It specifies CAGSQERGTEAFF.

This clone was observed a handful of times. The chain couples TRBV6-5 to TRBJ1-3; a possible D gene is TRBD1 (6 bases). CDR1 is MNHEY and CDR2 is SVGAGI in the germline V gene. The CDR3 is 14 residues long. The V gene lost 3 bases and the J gene lost 3 bases, with 9 bases spanning the gap. CDR3 region: CASSYGQHGNTIYF. CDR3 bases: TGTGCCAGCAGTTATGGACAGCATGGAAACACCATATATTTT.

This clone was seen once. This chain links TRBV5-1 with TRBJ2-3; TRBD2 is a possible D gene (5 bases). The germline V and J ends were trimmed by 1 base and 9 bases, with 9 bases remaining between them. The CDR3 covers 12 residues. CDR1 is SGHRS and CDR2 is YFSETQ in the germline V gene. The CDR3 nucleotides are TGCGCCAGCAGCTTGTTCCGGGAAACGCAGTATTTT. Its translation is CASSLFRETQYF.

The chain combines TRBV7-3 with TRBJ2-1; 7 bases match TRBD2. The CDR3 sequence is 14 residues long. Germline assignment: CDR1 SGHTA and CDR2 FQGTGA. The V gene end was trimmed by 3 bases and the J gene end by 7 bases; junction bases not matched to a gene: 6. The CDR3 sequence is CASSFTGTNNEQFF. The CDR3 DNA sequence: TGTGCCAGCAGCTTCACCGGGACTAATAATGAGCAGTTCTTC. Supplemented by reference TRBV7-3 and TRBJ2-1, the full variable domain reads GAGVSQTPSNKVTEKGKYVELRCDPISGHTALYWYRQSLGQGPEFLIYFQGTGAADDSGLPNDRFFAVRPEGSVSTLKIQRTERGDSAVYLCASSFTGTNNEQFFGPGTRLTVL.

In this sample, this clone turned up once. The chain uses TRBV2 and TRBJ1-5; TRBD1 aligns across 7 bases. V was pared by 8 bases and J by 4 bases, with 11 bases of the junction left unmatched. Germline CDR1 is SNHLY and CDR2 is FYNNEI. The CDR3 covers 15 residues. Written as DNA, the CDR3 is TGTGCCAGCGAGTGGGAGGGACAGCCGAATCAGCCCCAGCATTTT. Translation gives CASEWEGQPNQPQHF. The complete variable domain, with remaining parts taken from reference TRBV2 and TRBJ1-5, reads EPEVTQTPSHQVTQMGQEVILRCVPISNHLYFYWYRQILGQKVEFLVSFYNNEISEKSEIFDDQFSVERPDGSNFTLKIRSTKLEDSAMYFCASEWEGQPNQPQHFGDGTRLSIL.

The chain recombines TRBV7-2 with TRBJ2-1; no firm D call. Trimming took off 3 bases at V and 9 bases at J, with 9 bases between the two ends. Germline V lookup: CDR1 SGHTA, CDR2 FQGNSA. The CDR3 has 12 residues. The CDR3: CASSLVRGEQFF. The CDR3 bases are TGTGCCAGCAGCTTGGTGAGAGGTGAGCAGTTCTTC.

The chain recombines TRBV5-1 with TRBJ2-1; 13 bases line up with TRBD2. In germline, CDR1 is SGHRS, CDR2 YFSETQ. The CDR3 is made up of 15 amino acids. V lost 4 bases and J lost 6; bases outside the gene matches: 4. CDR3 amino acids: CASSQTSGRGNEQFF. CDR3 DNA: TGCGCCAGCAGCCAAACTAGCGGGAGGGGCAATGAGCAGTTCTTC.

J is TRBJ2-1 and V is TRBV28; D possibly corresponds to TRBD2 (5 bases). This CDR3 region has 14 residues. The V end lost 2 bases, the J end lost 10 bases, and 15 bases lay between the germline ends. Per the germline V gene, CDR1 is MDHEN and CDR2 is SYDVKM. CDR3 sequence reads: CASSLVGLAGEQFF. The CDR3 DNA reads TGTGCCAGCAGTTTAGTCGGCCTAGCAGGAGAGCAGTTCTTC.

The V and J genes are TRBV19 and TRBJ2-6, with 8 bases fitting TRBD1. CDR1 is LNHDA, CDR2 SQIVND, per germline (reference sequence). CDR3 length: 17 residues. After removal of 7 bases from V and 1 base from J, the junction contained 9 bases not matched to a gene. The CDR3 spells CASTPGQGSSGANVLTF. Written as DNA, the CDR3 is TGTGCCAGTACCCCCGGACAGGGTTCTTCTGGGGCCAACGTCCTGACTTTC.

The rearrangement uses TRBV5-1 and TRBJ2-2, with 11 bases lining up with TRBD2. CDR1 is SGHRS, CDR2 YFSETQ, per germline. V shed 0 bases, J shed 3 bases, and the junction held 13 bases outside the gene matches. The CDR3 is made up of 20 amino acids. For the CDR3, the DNA is TGCGCCAGCAGCTTGGCACTAGCGGGAGTAAGCGGGAAGGACACCGGGGAGCTGTTTTTT. Amino acid sequence: CASSLALAGVSGKDTGELFF. The complete variable domain, with remaining parts taken from reference TRBV5-1 and TRBJ2-2, reads KAGVTQTPRYLIKTRGQQVTLSCSPISGHRSVSWYQQTPGQGLQFLFEYFSETQRNKGNFPGRFSGRQFSNSRSEMNVSTLELGDSALYLCASSLALAGVSGKDTGELFFGEGSRLTVL.

This clone was seen a single time. The V call is TRBV28, the J call TRBJ2-3, with 13 bases aligning to TRBD2. The germline gives CDR1 MDHEN, CDR2 SYDVKM. V lost 3 bases to trimming and J lost 2 bases; unmatched junction nucleotides: 5. The CDR3 spans 17 residues. The CDR3 DNA sequence: TGTGCCAGCAGTTTCCTAGGACTAGCGGGAGACACAGATACGCAGTATTTT. It is translated as CASSFLGLAGDTDTQYF.

The J gene is TRBJ2-5, the V gene TRBV28, with 10 positions matching TRBD2. The CDR3 extends over 16 amino acids. The V and J ends lost 5 bases and 1 base, in that order; junction bases with no gene match: 7. Germline values: CDR1 MDHEN, CDR2 SYDVKM. CDR3: CASSLSGTSVQETQYF. The CDR3 DNA reads TGTGCCAGCAGTCTCTCCGGGACTAGCGTCCAAGAGACCCAGTACTTC.

Here the CDR3 DNA reads TGTGCCAGCAGTTCATTTAAGGCGGGACCCAAGTACTTC. Its protein is CASSSFKAGPKYF. This sequence joins TRBV2 and TRBJ2-7, with a possible D match to TRBD2 (6 bases). Germline CDR1 is SNHLY and CDR2 is FYNNEI. The CDR3 loop spans 13 amino acids. The V end was cut by 5 bases, the J end by 11 bases, with 19 bases between.

The chain recombines TRBV6-5 with TRBJ2-2; 8 nucleotides align to TRBD2. The V gene's germline CDR1 is MNHEY and CDR2 SVGAGI. Trimming took 6 bases from V and 4 from J; bases not matched to a gene: 7. CDR3 length: 15 amino acids. In DNA form, the CDR3 reads TGTGCCAGCAGATACCTTCGGGGGGGCACCGGGGAGCTGTTTTTT. Translating gives CASRYLRGGTGELFF.

CDR3 nucleotides: TGTGCCAGCAGCCAAGGGGCAGGGGGCGAGTATGGCTACACCTTC. It codes for CASSQGAGGEYGYTF. The rearrangement uses TRBV4-2 and TRBJ1-2; 8 bases map to TRBD1. Germline-derived CDR1 and CDR2 are LGHNA and YNFKEQ. With V trimmed by 1 base and J by 5 bases, 6 bases remained unmatched. The CDR3 length is 15 residues.

This clone has at least ten counts. J is TRBJ1-2 and V is TRBV7-2, with TRBD1 as a possible D gene (5 bases). This CDR3 is 14 amino acids long. V was trimmed by 4 bases and J by 6 bases, leaving 15 bases between them. Germline V gene lookup returns CDR1 SGHTA and CDR2 FQGNSA. As DNA, the CDR3 is TGTGCCAGCAGCTCACCCGGACAATCAGATGGCTACACCTTC. Translating it yields CASSSPGQSDGYTF. Full variable domain (remainder filled in from reference TRBV7-2 and TRBJ1-2): GAGVSQSPSNKVTEKGKDVELRCDPISGHTALYWYRQSLGQGLEFLIYFQGNSAPDKSGLPSDRFSAERTGGSVSTLTIQRTQQEDSAVYLCASSSPGQSDGYTFGSGTRLTVV.

This chain uses TRBV11-2 with TRBJ1-4; D may be TRBD1 (5 bases). This CDR3 is built from 15 residues. Germline V gene sequence: CDR1 SGHAT, CDR2 FQNNGV. The germline V and J ends were trimmed by 5 bases and 2 bases, with 12 bases remaining between them. This CDR3 reads CASSPQGATNEKLFF. In DNA form, the CDR3 reads TGTGCCAGCAGCCCCCAAGGGGCTACTAATGAAAAACTGTTTTTT.

Regarding this clone: Other DNA sequences within the sample encode an identical CDR3. The chain joins TRBV7-9 to TRBJ1-1; the D is unclear. The CDR3 loop spans 11 amino acids. Trimming removed 4 bases from V and 3 bases from J, with 3 bases in between. Germline-derived CDR1 and CDR2 are SEHNR and FQNEAQ (reference sequence). CDR3 protein: CASSSYTEAFF. In DNA form, the CDR3 reads TGTGCCAGCAGCTCATACACTGAAGCTTTCTTT.

The rearrangement joins TRBV18 to TRBJ2-7; either TRBD1 or TRBD2 may fit D (5 bases each). V gave up 3 bases and J gave up 3 bases, with 12 bases separating them. Looked up from germline, CDR1 is KGHSH and CDR2 is LQKENI. CDR3 length equals 14 residues. The CDR3 protein is CASSPGTVDYEQYF. The CDR3 DNA reads TGTGCCAGCTCACCTGGGACGGTAGACTACGAGCAGTACTTC.

V is TRBV19 and J is TRBJ2-7, with 12 bases fitting TRBD2. The CDR3 runs 15 residues. Germline V lookup: CDR1 LNHDA, CDR2 SQIVND (reference sequence). Trimming at V came to 4 bases and at J to 5 bases, leaving 6 bases not matched to a gene. The CDR3 loop reads CASSTLLAGGDEQYF. The CDR3 DNA reads TGTGCCAGTAGTACTCTCCTAGCGGGAGGGGACGAGCAGTACTTC.

This sequence joins TRBV28 and TRBJ1-3; D is unclear. Germline CDR1 is MDHEN and CDR2 is SYDVKM. The CDR3 is made up of 17 amino acids. Trimming pared 0 bases from V and 1 base from J, leaving 13 bases between. In DNA, the CDR3 is TGTGCCAGCAGTTTATGGGAGCCTAGACGGTCTGGAAACACCATATATTTT. Its translation: CASSLWEPRRSGNTIYF.

V is TRBV5-1 and J is TRBJ2-5, with no clear D. The germline CDR1 and CDR2 sequences are SGHRS and YFSETQ. V dropped 0 bases and J dropped 3 bases, with 9 bases sitting between them. The CDR3 covers 14 residues. The CDR3 loop reads CASSLGPGEETQYF. The CDR3 DNA reads TGCGCCAGCAGCTTGGGGCCAGGCGAAGAGACCCAGTACTTC.

V usage is TRBV4-3 and J usage is TRBJ1-1, with D maybe TRBD1 (6 bases). Germline CDR1 LGHNA, CDR2 YSLEER. V was pared by 0 bases and J by 2 bases, with 10 bases between. This CDR3 has 15 amino acids. In DNA form, the CDR3 reads TGCGCCAGCAGCCAAGACCCCAGGGGTAACACTGAAGCTTTCTTT. This sequence encodes CASSQDPRGNTEAFF.

J is TRBJ2-1 and V is TRBV2; 7 bases fit TRBD1. Germline lookup yields CDR1 SNHLY and CDR2 FYNNEI. Germline trimming cut 6 bases from V and 4 bases from J; bases unmatched to any gene: 6. This CDR3 has 14 residues. The CDR3 nucleotides read TGTGCCAGCAGCCGGGACAGAGTGTACAATGAGCAGTTCTTC. The encoded protein is CASSRDRVYNEQFF. Together with reference TRBV2 and TRBJ2-1, the CDR3 gives the full variable domain: EPEVTQTPSHQVTQMGQEVILRCVPISNHLYFYWYRQILGQKVEFLVSFYNNEISEKSEIFDDQFSVERPDGSNFTLKIRSTKLEDSAMYFCASSRDRVYNEQFFGPGTRLTVL.